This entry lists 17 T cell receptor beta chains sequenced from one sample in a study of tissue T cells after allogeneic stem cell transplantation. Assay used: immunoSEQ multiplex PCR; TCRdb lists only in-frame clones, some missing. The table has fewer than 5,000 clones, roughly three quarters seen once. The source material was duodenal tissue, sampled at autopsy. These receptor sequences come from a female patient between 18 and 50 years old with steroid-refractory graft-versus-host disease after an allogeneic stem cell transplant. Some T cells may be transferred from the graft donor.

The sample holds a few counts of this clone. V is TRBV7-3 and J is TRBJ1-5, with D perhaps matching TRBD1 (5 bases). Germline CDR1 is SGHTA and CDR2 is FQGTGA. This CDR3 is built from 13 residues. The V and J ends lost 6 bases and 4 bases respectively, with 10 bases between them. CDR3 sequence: CASSRDGNQPQHF. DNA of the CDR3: TGTGCCAGCAGTAGGGACGGAAATCAGCCCCAGCATTTT.

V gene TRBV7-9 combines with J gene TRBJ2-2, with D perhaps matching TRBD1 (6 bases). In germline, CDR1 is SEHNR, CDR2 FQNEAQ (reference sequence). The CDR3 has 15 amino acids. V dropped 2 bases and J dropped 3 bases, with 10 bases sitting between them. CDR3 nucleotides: TGTGCCAGCAGCTTAAACAGGGTGGACACCGGGGAGCTGTTTTTT. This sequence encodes CASSLNRVDTGELFF.

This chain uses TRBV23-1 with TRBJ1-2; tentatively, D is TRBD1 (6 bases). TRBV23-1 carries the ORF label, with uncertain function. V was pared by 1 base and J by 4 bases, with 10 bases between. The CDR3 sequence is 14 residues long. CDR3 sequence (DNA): TGCGCCAGCAGTCAATTAGGACAGTTCTATGGCTACACCTTC. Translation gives CASSQLGQFYGYTF.

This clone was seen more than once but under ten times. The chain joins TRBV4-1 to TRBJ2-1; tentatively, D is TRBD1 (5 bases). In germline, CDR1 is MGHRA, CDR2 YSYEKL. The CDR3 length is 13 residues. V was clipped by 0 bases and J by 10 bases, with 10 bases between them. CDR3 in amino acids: CASSQERGTEQFF. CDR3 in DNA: TGCGCCAGCAGCCAAGAAAGGGGAACAGAGCAGTTCTTC.

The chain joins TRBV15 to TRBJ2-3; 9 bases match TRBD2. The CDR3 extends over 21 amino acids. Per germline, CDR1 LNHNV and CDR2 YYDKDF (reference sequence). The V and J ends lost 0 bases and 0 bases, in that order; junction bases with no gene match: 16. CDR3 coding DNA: TGTGCCACCAGCAGAGATCGCTTGAAGCGGGAGGCCGTCCCTAGCACAGATACGCAGTATTTT. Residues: CATSRDRLKREAVPSTDTQYF.

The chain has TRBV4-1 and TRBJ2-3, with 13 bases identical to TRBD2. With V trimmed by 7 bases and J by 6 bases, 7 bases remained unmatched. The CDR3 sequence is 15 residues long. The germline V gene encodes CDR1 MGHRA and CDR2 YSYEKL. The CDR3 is CASKGLAGPPDTQYF. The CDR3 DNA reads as TGCGCCAGCAAGGGACTAGCGGGGCCCCCCGATACGCAGTATTTT.

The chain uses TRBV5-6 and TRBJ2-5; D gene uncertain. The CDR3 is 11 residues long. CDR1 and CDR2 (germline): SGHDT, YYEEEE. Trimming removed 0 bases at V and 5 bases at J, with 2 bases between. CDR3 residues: CASSLAETQYF. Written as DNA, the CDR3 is TGTGCCAGCAGCTTGGCGGAGACCCAGTACTTC.

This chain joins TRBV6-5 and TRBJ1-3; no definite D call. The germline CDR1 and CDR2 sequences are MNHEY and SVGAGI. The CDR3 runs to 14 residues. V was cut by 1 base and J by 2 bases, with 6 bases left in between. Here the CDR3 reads CASSYWGAGNTIYF. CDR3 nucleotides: TGTGCCAGCAGTTACTGGGGTGCTGGAAACACCATATATTTT.

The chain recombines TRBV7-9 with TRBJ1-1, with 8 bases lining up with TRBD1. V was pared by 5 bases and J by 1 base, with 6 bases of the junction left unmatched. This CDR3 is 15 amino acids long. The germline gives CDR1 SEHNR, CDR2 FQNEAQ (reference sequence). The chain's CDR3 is CASSRSTGGNTEAFF. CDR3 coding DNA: TGTGCCAGCAGCCGGTCAACAGGGGGGAACACTGAAGCTTTCTTT.

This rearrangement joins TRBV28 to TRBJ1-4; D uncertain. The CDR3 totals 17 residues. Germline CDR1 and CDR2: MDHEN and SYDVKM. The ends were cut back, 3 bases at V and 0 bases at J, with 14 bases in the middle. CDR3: CASSFSWTETTNEKLFF. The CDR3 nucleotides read TGTGCCAGCAGTTTTAGCTGGACGGAAACAACTAATGAAAAACTGTTTTTT. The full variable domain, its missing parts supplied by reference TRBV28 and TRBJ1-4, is DVKVTQSSRYLVKRTGEKVFLECVQDMDHENMFWYRQDPGLGLRLIYFSYDVKMKEKGDIPEGYSVSREKKERFSLILESASTNQTSMYLCASSFSWTETTNEKLFFGSGTQLSVL.

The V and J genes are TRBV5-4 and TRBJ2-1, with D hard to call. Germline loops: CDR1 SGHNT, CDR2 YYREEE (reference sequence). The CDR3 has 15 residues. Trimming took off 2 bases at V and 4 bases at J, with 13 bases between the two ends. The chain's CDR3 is CASSLGVPGYNEQFF. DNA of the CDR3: TGTGCCAGCAGCTTAGGCGTGCCCGGATACAATGAGCAGTTCTTC.

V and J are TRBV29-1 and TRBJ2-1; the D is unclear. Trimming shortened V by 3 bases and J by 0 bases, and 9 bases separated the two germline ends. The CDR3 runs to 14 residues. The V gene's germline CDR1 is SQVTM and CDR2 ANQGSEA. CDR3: CSVDGGSSYNEQFF. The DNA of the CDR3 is TGCAGCGTTGATGGCGGTAGCTCCTACAATGAGCAGTTCTTC.

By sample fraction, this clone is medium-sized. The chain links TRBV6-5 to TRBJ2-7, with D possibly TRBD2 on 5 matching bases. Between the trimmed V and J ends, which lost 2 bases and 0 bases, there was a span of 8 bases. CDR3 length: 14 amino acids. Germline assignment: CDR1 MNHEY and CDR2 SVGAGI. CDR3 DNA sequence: TGTGCCAGCAGTTACGGAGGAGGCTCCTACGAGCAGTACTTC. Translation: CASSYGGGSYEQYF.

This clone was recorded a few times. CDR3 coding DNA: TGTGCCAGCAGTGAATGGGGGGCGGTTCAGCCCCAGCATTTT. Translating it yields CASSEWGAVQPQHF. This chain links TRBV2 with TRBJ1-5, with D possibly being TRBD1 (6 bases). The CDR3 is 14 amino acids. Between the trimmed V and J ends, which lost 2 bases and 6 bases, there was a span of 11 bases. Germline values: CDR1 SNHLY, CDR2 FYNNEI.

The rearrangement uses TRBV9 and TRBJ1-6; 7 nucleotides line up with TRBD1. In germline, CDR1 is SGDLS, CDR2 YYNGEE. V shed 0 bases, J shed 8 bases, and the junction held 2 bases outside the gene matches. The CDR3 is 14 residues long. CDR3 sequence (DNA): TGTGCCAGCAGCGTAGAACAGGGGCATTCACCCCTCCACTTT. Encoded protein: CASSVEQGHSPLHF.

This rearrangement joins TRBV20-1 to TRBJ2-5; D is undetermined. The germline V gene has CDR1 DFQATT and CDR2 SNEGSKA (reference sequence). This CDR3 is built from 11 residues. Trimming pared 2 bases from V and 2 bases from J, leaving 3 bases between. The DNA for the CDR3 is TGCAGTGCTAGAATGCAAGAGACCCAGTACTTC. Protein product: CSARMQETQYF.

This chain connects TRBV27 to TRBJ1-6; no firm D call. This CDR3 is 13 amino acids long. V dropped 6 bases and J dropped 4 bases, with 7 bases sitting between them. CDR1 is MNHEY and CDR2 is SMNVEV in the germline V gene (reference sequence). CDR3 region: CASRASYNSPLHF. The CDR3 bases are TGTGCCAGCAGGGCGAGTTATAATTCACCCCTCCACTTT.